Each of the 24 T cell receptor beta chains below was sequenced from the same sample in a study of Ad26.COV2.S vaccination and SARS-CoV-2 variants. TCRdb keeps only in-frame clones here, not all; method: immunoSEQ multiplex PCR. The sample contains 380,000 or so clones, around four fifths of which appear only once. The treatment was: roughly 18 received Ad26.COV2.S at low or high dose, single or two shots; several received placebo; per-sample allocation not given. Sampling was performed 63 days after the first vaccine or placebo injection. The starting material was peripheral blood, obtained in a trial of Ad26.COV2.S vaccine versus placebo. The receptors originated from a person aged 18-65 years who received the Ad26.COV2.S COVID-19 vaccine or a placebo.

This chain uses TRBV7-6 with TRBJ1-6; possibly TRBD1 for D (5 bases). The germline CDR1 and CDR2 sequences are SGHVS and FNYEAQ. The CDR3 contains 16 residues. V shed 1 base and J shed 7 bases, with 14 bases lying between them. CDR3 residues: CASSLEPGRGNSPLHF. The CDR3 nucleotides are TGTGCCAGCAGCTTAGAACCGGGTAGGGGAAATTCACCCCTCCACTTT.

The rearrangement uses TRBV7-2 and TRBJ2-5; D might be TRBD2 (5 bases). CDR3 size: 14 residues. Germline-derived CDR1 and CDR2 are SGHTA and FQGNSA. V gave up 3 bases and J gave up 2 bases, with 10 bases separating them. The DNA of the CDR3 is TGTGCCAGCAGCTTCCGGGGAGTTCAAGAGACCCAGTACTTC. Amino acid sequence: CASSFRGVQETQYF.

V is TRBV5-1 and J is TRBJ2-3; no firm D call. The V end was cut by 4 bases, the J end by 2 bases, with 11 bases between. Germline V gene lookup returns CDR1 SGHRS and CDR2 YFSETQ. The CDR3 contains 14 residues. DNA of the CDR3: TGCGCCAGCAGCCGTAGCCCGATCACAGATACGCAGTATTTT. Its translation is CASSRSPITDTQYF.

This CDR3 reads CASSELELFF. Written as DNA, the CDR3 is TGTGCCAGCAGTGAGCTGGAGCTGTTTTTT. The chain recombines TRBV2 with TRBJ2-2, with D unresolved. Trimming removed 3 bases at V and 10 bases at J, with 3 bases between. CDR3 length equals 10 residues. CDR1 and CDR2 (germline): SNHLY, FYNNEI. Full variable domain (rest looked up from reference TRBV2 and TRBJ2-2): EPEVTQTPSHQVTQMGQEVILRCVPISNHLYFYWYRQILGQKVEFLVSFYNNEISEKSEIFDDQFSVERPDGSNFTLKIRSTKLEDSAMYFCASSELELFFGEGSRLTVL.

The V call is TRBV4-1, the J call TRBJ2-1; D not certain. The ends were cut back, 0 bases at V and 3 bases at J, with 9 bases in the middle. The V gene's germline CDR1 is MGHRA and CDR2 YSYEKL. This CDR3 spans 15 amino acids. CDR3 DNA: TGCGCCAGCAGCCAAGATATTGGCTACTACAATGAGCAGTTCTTC. Translating it yields CASSQDIGYYNEQFF.

This chain joins TRBV2 and TRBJ2-1, with TRBD1 matching 8 bases. Germline CDR1 and CDR2: SNHLY and FYNNEI. With 6 bases clipped from V and 8 bases from J, the junction kept 9 bases outside the gene matches. The CDR3 has 14 amino acids. The CDR3 nucleotides are TGTGCCAGCAGAACCGCCAGGGGGCTCGATGAGCAGTTCTTC. As protein: CASRTARGLDEQFF. The whole variable domain, remainder taken from reference TRBV2 and TRBJ2-1, is EPEVTQTPSHQVTQMGQEVILRCVPISNHLYFYWYRQILGQKVEFLVSFYNNEISEKSEIFDDQFSVERPDGSNFTLKIRSTKLEDSAMYFCASRTARGLDEQFFGPGTRLTVL.

The chain combines TRBV7-9 with TRBJ2-3; 7 positions match TRBD2. The V gene's germline CDR1 is SEHNR and CDR2 FQNEAQ (reference sequence). The CDR3 loop spans 15 amino acids. Trimming at V came to 5 bases and at J to 7 bases, leaving 12 bases not matched to a gene. Here the CDR3 reads CASSPNPLLAYTQYF. The CDR3 bases are TGTGCCAGCAGCCCGAACCCCCTACTAGCGTATACGCAGTATTTT. The full variable domain, rest sourced from reference TRBV7-9 and TRBJ2-3, is DTGVSQNPRHKITKRGQNVTFRCDPISEHNRLYWYRQTLGQGPEFLTYFQNEAQLEKSRLLSDRFSAERPKGSFSTLEIQRTEQGDSAMYLCASSPNPLLAYTQYFGPGTRLTVL.

The chain is built from TRBV11-2 and TRBJ1-1, with D possibly TRBD1 on 6 matching bases. CDR1 and CDR2 from the germline V gene are SGHAT and FQNNGV. The ends were cut back, 6 bases at V and 3 bases at J, with 23 bases in the middle. The CDR3 length is 17 residues. The CDR3 here is CASRSGRGRRKDTEAFF. DNA of the CDR3: TGTGCCAGCAGAAGCGGCCGGGGGCGTCGCAAGGACACTGAAGCTTTCTTT.

This clone was seen a handful of times. The sample has other DNA sequences that encode this CDR3 too. For the CDR3, the DNA is TGTGCCAGCAGCTTGAATTCTGGCGAGCAGTACTTC. Amino acid sequence: CASSLNSGEQYF. The chain couples TRBV7-2 to TRBJ2-7; unclear D gene. The CDR3 spans 12 residues. V shed 3 bases and J shed 6 bases, with 9 bases lying between them. Germline CDR1 and CDR2: SGHTA and FQGNSA.

This chain uses TRBV30 with TRBJ1-1; possibly TRBD1 for D (6 bases). The CDR3 runs to 17 residues. V was clipped by 1 base and J by 4 bases, with 22 bases between them. Germline lookup yields CDR1 GTSNPN and CDR2 SVGIG (reference sequence). The CDR3 reads CAWSEPLGQRGGTEAFF. In nucleotides, the CDR3 is TGTGCCTGGAGTGAGCCCCTAGGACAGAGGGGTGGCACTGAAGCTTTCTTT.

The V call is TRBV27, the J call TRBJ1-2; 7 bases map to TRBD1. The CDR3 is made up of 14 amino acids. CDR1 is MNHEY, CDR2 SMNVEV, per germline (reference sequence). The V and J ends lost 2 bases and 8 bases, in that order; junction bases with no gene match: 8. CDR3 bases: TGTGCCAGCAGTTTAGGGGCCAGGGGGTCCGGCTACACCTTC. Residues: CASSLGARGSGYTF.

The chain links TRBV7-2 to TRBJ1-2; D may be TRBD1 (5 bases). Germline V gives CDR1 SGHTA, CDR2 FQGNSA. CDR3 length: 15 amino acids. Trimming took 1 base from V and 2 from J, leaving 11 bases between them. CDR3 in amino acids: CASSLDGAPNYGYTF. Written as DNA, the CDR3 is TGTGCCAGCAGCTTAGACGGGGCTCCCAACTATGGCTACACCTTC.

The chain uses TRBV7-2 and TRBJ1-1, with no clear D. The CDR3 loop spans 15 amino acids. The germline gives CDR1 SGHTA, CDR2 FQGNSA. The V and J ends lost 0 bases and 0 bases respectively, with 8 bases between them. Here the CDR3 reads CASSLADGMNTEAFF. In DNA, the CDR3 is TGTGCCAGCAGCTTAGCCGACGGCATGAACACTGAAGCTTTCTTT.

V is TRBV7-2 and J is TRBJ2-1, with TRBD1 as a possible D gene (5 bases). Per germline, CDR1 SGHTA and CDR2 FQGNSA. The CDR3 runs to 16 residues. With 1 base removed from V and 3 bases from J, the gap between germline ends came to 13 bases. CDR3 coding DNA: TGTGCCAGCAGCTTAGGCCCGGCAGGGTTCTACAATGAGCAGTTCTTC. Translation: CASSLGPAGFYNEQFF. Variable domain in full (rest from reference TRBV7-2 and TRBJ2-1): GAGVSQSPSNKVTEKGKDVELRCDPISGHTALYWYRQSLGQGLEFLIYFQGNSAPDKSGLPSDRFSAERTGGSVSTLTIQRTQQEDSAVYLCASSLGPAGFYNEQFFGPGTRLTVL.

J is TRBJ1-4 and V is TRBV27; 8 bases line up with TRBD1. V was clipped by 3 bases and J by 8 bases; unmatched bases: 5. The CDR3 has 14 amino acids. Germline-derived CDR1 and CDR2 are MNHEY and SMNVEV (reference sequence). The CDR3 sequence is CASSFQGALEKLFF. In nucleotides, the CDR3 is TGTGCCAGCAGTTTCCAGGGGGCTTTGGAAAAACTGTTTTTT.

The gene calls are TRBV7-8 and TRBJ1-1, with D unresolved. Trimming left V 3 bases short and J 9 bases short, with 14 bases between. CDR3 length: 13 amino acids. The germline V gene has CDR1 SGHVS and CDR2 FQNEAQ. CDR3 sequence: CASSLGVERKAFF. In nucleotides, the CDR3 is TGTGCCAGCAGCTTGGGAGTGGAGAGGAAAGCTTTCTTT.

Comments on this clone: A junction boundary mismatches the germline segment, possibly from a read error. The chain is built from TRBV4-2 and TRBJ2-1; the D gene is possibly TRBD2 (5 bases). Germline V gene sequence: CDR1 LGHNA, CDR2 YNFKEQ. This CDR3 comprises 12 residues. This CDR3 is CASSQDRASHLF. CDR3 coding DNA: TGTGCCAGCAGCCAAGATCGGGCTAGCCACCTCTTC.

The J gene is TRBJ2-3, the V gene TRBV24-1, with 9 bases lining up with TRBD1. There are 16 residues in the CDR3. Germline loops: CDR1 KGHDR, CDR2 SFDVKD. Trimming cost V 1 base and J 3 bases; bases outside gene matches: 4. The chain's CDR3 is CATSDLLGQGTDTQYF. DNA of the CDR3: TGTGCCACCAGTGATTTACTGGGACAGGGTACAGATACGCAGTATTTT.

The genes are TRBV7-9 and TRBJ2-3; no clear D gene. V lost 6 bases to trimming and J lost 6 bases, with 16 bases between them. In germline, CDR1 is SEHNR, CDR2 FQNEAQ (reference sequence). This CDR3 spans 14 amino acids. The CDR3 DNA follows: TGTGCCAGCAGTAAAGAAGGCGTTTTGGATACGCAGTATTTT. Translation gives CASSKEGVLDTQYF.

The rearrangement joins TRBV28 to TRBJ2-7; D could derive from TRBD1 or TRBD2 (7 bases each). This CDR3 is built from 13 residues. Germline CDR1 MDHEN, CDR2 SYDVKM. The germline V and J ends were trimmed by 8 bases and 4 bases, with 15 bases remaining between them. The CDR3 spells CASDLQGGYEQYF. The CDR3 nucleotides read TGTGCCAGCGACCTGCAGGGGGGGTACGAGCAGTACTTC.

The chain couples TRBV7-9 to TRBJ1-2, with 9 bases matching TRBD1. The V and J ends lost 5 bases and 1 base, in that order; junction bases with no gene match: 2. Looked up from germline, CDR1 is SEHNR and CDR2 is FQNEAQ (reference sequence). This CDR3 is 14 amino acids long. The chain's CDR3 is CASSQGQGNYGYTF. The CDR3 nucleotides are TGTGCCAGCAGCCAGGGACAGGGTAACTATGGCTACACCTTC.

The J gene is TRBJ2-2, the V gene TRBV11-3; D remains ambiguous. The CDR3 covers 15 residues. V gave up 0 bases and J gave up 3 bases, with 8 bases separating them. Germline-derived CDR1 and CDR2 are SGHNT and YENEEA. The CDR3 sequence: CASSLEPDDTGELFF. The CDR3 DNA reads TGTGCCAGCAGCTTAGAGCCTGACGACACCGGGGAGCTGTTTTTT.

The chain is built from TRBV19 and TRBJ2-3; possibly TRBD2 for D (5 bases). There are 15 residues in the CDR3. Germline V lookup: CDR1 LNHDA, CDR2 SQIVND (reference sequence). V lost 3 bases to trimming and J lost 2 bases, with 12 bases between them. CDR3 sequence (DNA): TGTGCCAGTAGTATGAGGCGGGCCATCACAGATACGCAGTATTTT. Translated: CASSMRRAITDTQYF.

This chain connects TRBV11-3 to TRBJ2-5; a possible D gene is TRBD2 (5 bases). This CDR3 spans 13 amino acids. V lost 3 bases to trimming and J lost 2 bases, with 7 bases between them. Looked up from germline, CDR1 is SGHNT and CDR2 is YENEEA. The CDR3 bases are TGTGCCAGCAGCTTGGGAGAACAAGAGACCCAGTACTTC. Its protein product is CASSLGEQETQYF.